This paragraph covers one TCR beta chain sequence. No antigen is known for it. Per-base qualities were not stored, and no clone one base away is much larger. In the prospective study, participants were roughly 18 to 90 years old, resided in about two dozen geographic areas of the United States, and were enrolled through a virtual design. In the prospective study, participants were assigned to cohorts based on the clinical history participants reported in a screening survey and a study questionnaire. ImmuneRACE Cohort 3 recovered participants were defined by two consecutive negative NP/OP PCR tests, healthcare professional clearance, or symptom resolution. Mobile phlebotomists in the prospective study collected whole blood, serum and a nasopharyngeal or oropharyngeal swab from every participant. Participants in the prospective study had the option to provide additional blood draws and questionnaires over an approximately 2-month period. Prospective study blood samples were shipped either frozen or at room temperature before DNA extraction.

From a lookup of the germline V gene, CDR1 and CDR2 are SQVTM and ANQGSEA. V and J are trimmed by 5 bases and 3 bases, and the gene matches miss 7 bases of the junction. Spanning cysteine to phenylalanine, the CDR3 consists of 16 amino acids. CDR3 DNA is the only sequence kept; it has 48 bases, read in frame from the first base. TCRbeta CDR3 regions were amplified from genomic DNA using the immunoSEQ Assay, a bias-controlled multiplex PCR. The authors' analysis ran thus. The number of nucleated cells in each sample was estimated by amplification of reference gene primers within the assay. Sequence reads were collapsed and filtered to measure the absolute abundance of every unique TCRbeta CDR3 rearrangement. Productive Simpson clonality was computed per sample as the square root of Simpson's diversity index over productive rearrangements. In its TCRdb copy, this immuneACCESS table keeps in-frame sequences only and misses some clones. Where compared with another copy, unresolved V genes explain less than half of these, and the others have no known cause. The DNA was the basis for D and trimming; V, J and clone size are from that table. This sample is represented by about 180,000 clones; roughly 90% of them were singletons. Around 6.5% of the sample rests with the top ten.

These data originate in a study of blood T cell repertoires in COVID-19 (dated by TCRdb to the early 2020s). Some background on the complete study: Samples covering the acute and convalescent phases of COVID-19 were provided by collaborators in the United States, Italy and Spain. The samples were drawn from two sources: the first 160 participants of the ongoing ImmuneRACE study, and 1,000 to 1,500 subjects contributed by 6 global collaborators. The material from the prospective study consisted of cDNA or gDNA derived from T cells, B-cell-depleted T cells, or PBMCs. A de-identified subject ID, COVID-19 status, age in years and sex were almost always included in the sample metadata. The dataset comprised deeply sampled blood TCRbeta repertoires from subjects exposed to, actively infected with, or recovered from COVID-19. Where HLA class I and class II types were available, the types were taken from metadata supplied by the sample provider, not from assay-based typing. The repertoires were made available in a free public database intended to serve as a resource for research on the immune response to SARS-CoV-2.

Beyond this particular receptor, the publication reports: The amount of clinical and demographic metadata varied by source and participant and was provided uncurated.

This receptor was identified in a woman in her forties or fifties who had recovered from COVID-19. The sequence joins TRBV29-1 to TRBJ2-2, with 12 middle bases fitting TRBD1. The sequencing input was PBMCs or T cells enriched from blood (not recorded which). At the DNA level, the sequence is TGCAGCGTTCCCGGGACAGGGGGCCCGGACACCGGGGAGCTGTTTTTT. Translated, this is CSVPGTGGPDTGELFF.